The clone carrying this T cell receptor delta chain has more than one count but fewer than ten. Its matching antigen is unknown. This sample is drawn from a study of Vδ1+ human thymocytes. Study-level findings and limits: Despite high sort purity, 20% to 25% of thymic T cell receptor delta sequences were Vdelta2. Bulk repertoire data may be misinterpreted because of unexpected Vdelta2 sequences. Donors shared many TRG clonotypes but few TRD clonotypes. Thymic TRG and TRD repertoires appeared highly polyclonal, with Gaussian CDR3 length distributions.

RNA was extracted from the cells and then reverse transcribed. Pooled V-gene forward primers with one constant-region reverse primer generated the CDR3 amplicons by multiplex PCR. TCRdb re-processed the multiplex PCR reads via CATT. The table shows roughly 55,000 delta-chain clones, with less than 20% occurring only once. The germline V gene encodes CDR1 TSWWSYY and CDR2 QGS. V lost 4 bases, J lost 0 bases, and 20 bases stayed unmatched. The CDR3 spans 21 residues. The clonotype comes from a boy younger than two who had congenital heart surgery. The sample consisted of Vdelta1+ gamma-delta thymocytes from the thymus. Indicated subset: FACS-sorted CD3+ TCRalphabeta- TCRVdelta1+ TCRVdelta2- thymocytes. The chain is built from TRDV1 and TRDJ1; 10 nucleotides match TRDD3. The CDR3 DNA sequence: TGTGCTCTTGGGGCCCTGGCCTTCCTTTGTACTGGGGGATTGTACACCGATAAACTCATCTTT. As protein: CALGALAFLCTGGLYTDKLIF.